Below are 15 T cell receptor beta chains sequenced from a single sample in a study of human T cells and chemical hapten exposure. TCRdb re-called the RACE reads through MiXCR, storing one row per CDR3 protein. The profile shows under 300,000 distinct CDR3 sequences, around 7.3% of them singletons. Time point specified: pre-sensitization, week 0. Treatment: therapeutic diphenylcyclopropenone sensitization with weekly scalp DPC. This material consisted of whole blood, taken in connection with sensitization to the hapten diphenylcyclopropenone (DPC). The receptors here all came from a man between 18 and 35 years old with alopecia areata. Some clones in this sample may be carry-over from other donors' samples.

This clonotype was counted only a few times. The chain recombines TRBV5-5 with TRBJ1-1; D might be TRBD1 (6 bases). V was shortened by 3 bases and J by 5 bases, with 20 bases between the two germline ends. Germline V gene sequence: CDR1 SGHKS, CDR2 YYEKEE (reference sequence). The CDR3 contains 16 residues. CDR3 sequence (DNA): TGTGCCAGCAGCTATGGGAACAGGGTGGGAAGGACTGAAGCTTTCTTT. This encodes CASSYGNRVGRTEAFF. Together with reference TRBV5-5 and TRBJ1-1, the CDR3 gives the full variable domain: DAGVTQSPTHLIKTRGQQVTLRCSPISGHKSVSWYQQVLGQGPQFIFQYYEKEERGRGNFPDRFSARQFPNYSSELNVNALLLGDSALYLCASSYGNRVGRTEAFFGQGTRLTVV.

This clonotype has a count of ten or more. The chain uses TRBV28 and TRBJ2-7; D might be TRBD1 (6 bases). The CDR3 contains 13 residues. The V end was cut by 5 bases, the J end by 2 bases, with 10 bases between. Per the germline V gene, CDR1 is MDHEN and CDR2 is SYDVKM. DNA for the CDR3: TGTGCCAGCAGTCCGGGACAAACCTACGAGCAGTACTTC. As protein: CASSPGQTYEQYF.

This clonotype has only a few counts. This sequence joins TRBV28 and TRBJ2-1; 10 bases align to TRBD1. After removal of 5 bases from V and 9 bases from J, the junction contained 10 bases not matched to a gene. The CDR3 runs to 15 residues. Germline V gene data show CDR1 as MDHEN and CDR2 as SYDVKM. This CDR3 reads CASSPPGQGLVEQFF. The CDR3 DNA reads TGTGCCAGCAGTCCTCCGGGACAGGGGCTTGTTGAGCAGTTCTTC.

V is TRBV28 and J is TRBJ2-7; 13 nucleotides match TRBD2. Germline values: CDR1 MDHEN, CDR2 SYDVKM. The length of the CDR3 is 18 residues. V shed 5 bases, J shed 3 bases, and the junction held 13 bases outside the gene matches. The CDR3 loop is CASSPLGTSGAPRYEQYF. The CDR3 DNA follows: TGTGCCAGCAGTCCTCTCGGGACTAGCGGGGCCCCCCGCTACGAGCAGTACTTC.

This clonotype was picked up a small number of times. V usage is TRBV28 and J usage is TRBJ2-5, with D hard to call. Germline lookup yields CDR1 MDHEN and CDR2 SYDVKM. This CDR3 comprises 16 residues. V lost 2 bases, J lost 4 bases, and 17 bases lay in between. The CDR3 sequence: CASSLPGLLPVETQYF. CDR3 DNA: TGTGCCAGCAGTTTACCCGGGCTCCTTCCTGTAGAGACCCAGTACTTC.

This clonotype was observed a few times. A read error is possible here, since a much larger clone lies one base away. CDR3 residues: CASGETQYF. The CDR3, as DNA: TGTGCCAGCGGGGAGACCCAGTACTTC. The chain uses TRBV2 and TRBJ2-5; D unclear. The V end lost 8 bases, the J end lost 5 bases, and 3 bases lay between the germline ends. This CDR3 is 9 amino acids long. Germline values: CDR1 SNHLY, CDR2 FYNNEI.

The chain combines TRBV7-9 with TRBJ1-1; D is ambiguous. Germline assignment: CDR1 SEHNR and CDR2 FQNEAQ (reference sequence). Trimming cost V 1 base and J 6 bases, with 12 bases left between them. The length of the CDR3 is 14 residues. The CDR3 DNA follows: TGTGCCAGCAGCTTAGAGGCAGGAAACGCTGAAGCTTTCTTT. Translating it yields CASSLEAGNAEAFF.

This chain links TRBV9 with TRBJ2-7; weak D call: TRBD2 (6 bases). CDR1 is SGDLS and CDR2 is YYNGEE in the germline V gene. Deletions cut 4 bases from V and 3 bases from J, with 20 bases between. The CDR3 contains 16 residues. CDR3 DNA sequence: TGTGCCAGCAGCCCACCGTCGGCGGGACCCTTCTACGAGCAGTACTTC. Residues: CASSPPSAGPFYEQYF.

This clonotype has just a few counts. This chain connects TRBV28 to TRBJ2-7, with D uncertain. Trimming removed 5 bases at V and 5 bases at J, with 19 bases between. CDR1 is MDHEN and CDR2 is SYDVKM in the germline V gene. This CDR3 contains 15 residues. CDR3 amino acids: CASSQLLPSRNEQYF. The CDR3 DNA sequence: TGTGCCAGCAGTCAGTTGCTTCCGTCGCGGAACGAGCAGTACTTC. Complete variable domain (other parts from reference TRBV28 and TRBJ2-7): DVKVTQSSRYLVKRTGEKVFLECVQDMDHENMFWYRQDPGLGLRLIYFSYDVKMKEKGDIPEGYSVSREKKERFSLILESASTNQTSMYLCASSQLLPSRNEQYFGPGTRLTVT.

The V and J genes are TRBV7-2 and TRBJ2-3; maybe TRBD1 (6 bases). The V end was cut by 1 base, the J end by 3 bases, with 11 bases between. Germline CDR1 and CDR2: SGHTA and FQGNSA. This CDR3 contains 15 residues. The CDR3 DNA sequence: TGTGCCAGCAGCTTAGATCTGGGGACAACAGATACGCAGTATTTT. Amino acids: CASSLDLGTTDTQYF.

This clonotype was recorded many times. This chain's CDR3 is CASSPPRGSSNQPQHF. The CDR3, as DNA: TGTGCCAGCAGTCCCCCCAGGGGGAGTAGCAATCAGCCCCAGCATTTT. The chain joins TRBV28 to TRBJ1-5; 7 bases line up with TRBD1. V shed 5 bases, J shed 0 bases, and the junction held 7 bases outside the gene matches. Germline V gene sequence: CDR1 MDHEN, CDR2 SYDVKM. The CDR3 totals 16 residues.

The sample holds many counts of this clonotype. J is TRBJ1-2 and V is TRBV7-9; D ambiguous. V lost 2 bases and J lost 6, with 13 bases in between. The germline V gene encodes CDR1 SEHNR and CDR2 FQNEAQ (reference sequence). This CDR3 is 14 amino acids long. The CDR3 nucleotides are TGTGCCAGCAGCTTAATAGCCCAAACGGATGGCTACACCTTC. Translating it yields CASSLIAQTDGYTF.

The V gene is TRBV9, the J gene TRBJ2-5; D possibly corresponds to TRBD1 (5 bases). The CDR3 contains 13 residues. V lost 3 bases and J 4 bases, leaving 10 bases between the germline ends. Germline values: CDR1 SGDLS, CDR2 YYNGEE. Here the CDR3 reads CASSAKRGETQYF. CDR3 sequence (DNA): TGTGCCAGCAGCGCGAAAAGGGGAGAGACCCAGTACTTC.

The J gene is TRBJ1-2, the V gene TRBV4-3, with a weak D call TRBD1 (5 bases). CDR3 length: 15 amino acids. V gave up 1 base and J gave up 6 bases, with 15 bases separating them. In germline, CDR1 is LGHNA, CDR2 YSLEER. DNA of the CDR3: TGCGCCAGCAGCCAAGTCGGGGGAGGAGGCAATGGCTACACCTTC. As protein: CASSQVGGGGNGYTF.

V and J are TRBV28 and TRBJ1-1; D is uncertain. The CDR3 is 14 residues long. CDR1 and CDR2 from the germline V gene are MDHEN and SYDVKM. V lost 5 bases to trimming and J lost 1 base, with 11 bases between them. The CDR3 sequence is CASSPEAENTEAFF. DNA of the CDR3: TGTGCCAGCAGTCCGGAGGCAGAGAACACTGAAGCTTTCTTT.